This T cell receptor (beta chain) is from a study of CD8 T cells in ankylosing spondylitis. CDR1 is MDHEN and CDR2 is SYDVKM in the germline V gene. Trimming took off 3 bases at V and 3 bases at J, with 13 bases between the two ends. The CDR3 is 15 residues long. TCRdb re-called the 5' RACE reads through MiXCR, storing one row per CDR3 protein. Found here are some 300,000 distinct CDR3 sequences, 20% to 25% of them singletons; the top ten hold about 3.5%. This clonotype was recorded a few times. The source material was blood, either unsorted or a sorted T cell fraction (not recorded which). The chain employs TRBV28 and TRBJ2-3, with D perhaps TRBD1 or TRBD2 (5 bases each). This TCR derives from a female donor with ankylosing spondylitis or in good health (not recorded which). The CDR3, as DNA: TGTGCCAGCAGTTTCCAGAGGGGTGGGACAGATACGCAGTATTTT. It codes for CASSFQRGGTDTQYF.